These 28 T cell receptor beta chains share one sample of origin, sequenced in a study of shared clonotypes between healthy human individuals. In the naive CD8 group, cells lacked CD45RO and were positively selected for CCR7, so terminally differentiated effector memory CD45RA+ cells were left out. The protocol was immunoSEQ multiplex PCR, while the TCRdb copy is restricted to in-frame clones and leaves out a portion. The sample has 750,000 to 1,000,000 clones; 80% to 95% are singletons. The specimen sequenced was naive CD8+ T cells sorted from blood. Receptors originate from a young man in good health.

This chain uses TRBV18 with TRBJ1-3; D gene uncertain. This CDR3 is 13 amino acids long. Germline CDR1 is KGHSH and CDR2 is LQKENI. The V and J ends lost 6 bases and 1 base respectively, with 7 bases between them. The chain's CDR3 is CASSPGSGNTIYF. The CDR3 nucleotides are TGTGCCAGCTCCCCGGGGTCTGGAAACACCATATATTTT.

This clone was recorded a few times. V usage is TRBV7-9 and J usage is TRBJ2-1; TRBD2 might be the D (5 bases). The CDR3 has 14 amino acids. Germline CDR1 is SEHNR and CDR2 is FQNEAQ (reference sequence). The V gene lost 0 bases and the J gene lost 2 bases, with 5 bases spanning the gap. CDR3 nucleotides: TGTGCCAGCAGCTTAGCGGGAGCCTACAATGAGCAGTTCTTC. Residues: CASSLAGAYNEQFF.

This chain uses TRBV4-3 with TRBJ2-3, with a weak D call TRBD2 (6 bases). This CDR3 contains 16 residues. Germline V gene data show CDR1 as LGHNA and CDR2 as YSLEER. V lost 0 bases and J lost 2, with 12 bases in between. The DNA of the CDR3 is TGCGCCAGCAGCCAAGAGACGGGACTGAACACAGATACGCAGTATTTT. This encodes CASSQETGLNTDTQYF.

As concerns this clone: Possible read error: a much larger clone is one base away. This sequence joins TRBV28 and TRBJ2-7; D unresolved. The CDR3 has 11 residues. Trimming removed 3 bases at V and 3 bases at J, with 3 bases between. The V gene's germline CDR1 is MDHEN and CDR2 SYDVKM. CDR3 nucleotides: TGTGCCAGCAGTTTTCACTACGAGCAGTACTTC. Its translation: CASSFHYEQYF.

The chain links TRBV5-1 to TRBJ2-1; 9 bases line up with TRBD2. The V and J ends lost 6 bases and 8 bases, in that order; junction bases with no gene match: 18. Germline CDR1 is SGHRS and CDR2 is YFSETQ. The length of the CDR3 is 17 residues. This CDR3 is CASIPTTRAGGSDEQFF. In DNA form, the CDR3 reads TGCGCCAGCATCCCCACAACCCGGGCGGGGGGGAGTGATGAGCAGTTCTTC.

This clone was counted between two and nine times. This chain connects TRBV28 to TRBJ1-2, with D tentatively TRBD1 (6 bases). Per the germline V gene, CDR1 is MDHEN and CDR2 is SYDVKM. The CDR3 loop spans 16 amino acids. Trimming left V 7 bases short and J 7 bases short, with 25 bases between. The DNA of the CDR3 is TGTGCCAGCACCGATTCACTAGGGGGAAGTAGAGCTGGCTACACCTTC. Protein sequence: CASTDSLGGSRAGYTF.

This rearrangement joins TRBV27 to TRBJ2-2, with 9 nucleotides matching TRBD2. CDR3 length equals 17 residues. Germline lookup yields CDR1 MNHEY and CDR2 SMNVEV (reference sequence). V lost 6 bases, J lost 8 bases, and 16 bases stayed unmatched. The CDR3 DNA reads TGTGCCAGCAGCAGACCCCTAGCGGGGCGTCGGTGGGGGGAGCTGTTTTTT. Its protein product is CASSRPLAGRRWGELFF.

This clone occurred once. V usage is TRBV27 and J usage is TRBJ1-1; D might be TRBD1 (6 bases). V was trimmed by 3 bases and J by 8 bases, leaving 10 bases between them. The CDR3 spans 12 residues. Germline V gene sequence: CDR1 MNHEY, CDR2 SMNVEV (reference sequence). The CDR3, as DNA: TGTGCCAGCAGTTTTAACGGGGGCGAAGCTTTCTTT. This encodes CASSFNGGEAFF.

The genes are TRBV29-1 and TRBJ1-4; a possible D gene is TRBD1 (5 bases). The CDR3 runs 15 residues. Germline values: CDR1 SQVTM, CDR2 ANQGSEA. V was pared by 0 bases and J by 6 bases, with 14 bases between. The CDR3 region is CSVEEKWGSDEKLFF. For the CDR3, the DNA is TGCAGCGTTGAAGAAAAATGGGGGTCGGATGAAAAACTGTTTTTT.

As DNA, the CDR3 is TGTGCCAGTAGTACCACAGGGGGTGGAGAGACCCAGTACTTC. As protein: CASSTTGGGETQYF. The genes are TRBV19 and TRBJ2-5; 8 bases are a match to TRBD1. The CDR3 is 14 residues long. The J segment lost 4 bases and the V segment lost 4 bases, leaving 5 bases of the junction unmatched. Looked up from germline, CDR1 is LNHDA and CDR2 is SQIVND (reference sequence).

The CDR3 sequence is CASSLLSRAYEQYF. CDR3 coding DNA: TGTGCCAGCAGCTTATTAAGCAGGGCCTACGAGCAGTACTTC. The chain employs TRBV13 and TRBJ2-7, with a possible D match to TRBD1 (5 bases). This CDR3 spans 14 amino acids. V was clipped by 2 bases and J by 2 bases, with 10 bases between them. Per the germline V gene, CDR1 is PRHDT and CDR2 is FYEKMQ (reference sequence).

V usage is TRBV20-1 and J usage is TRBJ1-5; D remains unclear. V lost 5 bases to trimming and J lost 6 bases, with 5 bases between them. This CDR3 has 10 residues. Germline loops: CDR1 DFQATT, CDR2 SNEGSKA (reference sequence). In DNA, the CDR3 is TGCAGTGCTTCGAGTCAGCCCCAGCATTTT. It specifies CSASSQPQHF.

J is TRBJ1-1 and V is TRBV9; weak D call: TRBD1 (6 bases). Trimming shortened V by 2 bases and J by 3 bases, and 8 bases separated the two germline ends. The CDR3 is 13 residues long. Germline values: CDR1 SGDLS, CDR2 YYNGEE. The chain's CDR3 is CASSVGAYTEAFF. The CDR3 DNA reads as TGTGCCAGCAGCGTGGGGGCTTACACTGAAGCTTTCTTT.

The chain is built from TRBV7-8 and TRBJ2-7, with D unresolved. Per the germline V gene, CDR1 is SGHVS and CDR2 is FQNEAQ. This CDR3 is 12 amino acids long. Trimming removed 2 bases from V and 3 bases from J, with 5 bases in between. CDR3 residues: CASSLPGYEQYF. The CDR3 coding sequence is TGTGCCAGCAGCTTACCCGGCTACGAGCAGTACTTC.

The chain links TRBV9 to TRBJ2-3; 13 nucleotides align to TRBD2. CDR1 and CDR2 (germline): SGDLS, YYNGEE. The CDR3 runs 18 residues. With V trimmed by 1 base and J by 4 bases, 9 bases remained unmatched. CDR3 in DNA: TGTGCCAGCAGCGTACTTCCCGGACTAGCGGGAGAGGCAGATACGCAGTATTTT. Its protein is CASSVLPGLAGEADTQYF.

The V gene is TRBV7-9, the J gene TRBJ1-2, with D perhaps TRBD1 (5 bases). This CDR3 is 15 amino acids long. The V and J ends lost 3 bases and 1 base respectively, with 12 bases between them. CDR1 SEHNR and CDR2 FQNEAQ come from the germline V gene (reference sequence). CDR3 region: CASSFSGTGNYGYTF. DNA of the CDR3: TGTGCCAGCAGCTTCTCCGGGACGGGTAACTATGGCTACACCTTC.

J is TRBJ2-5 and V is TRBV7-9; no firm D call. With 2 bases removed from V and 2 bases from J, the gap between germline ends came to 9 bases. The germline V gene encodes CDR1 SEHNR and CDR2 FQNEAQ (reference sequence). This CDR3 is 14 amino acids long. The CDR3 reads CASSLPSKQETQYF. The CDR3 DNA sequence: TGTGCCAGCAGCTTACCGTCCAAACAAGAGACCCAGTACTTC.

V usage is TRBV14 and J usage is TRBJ2-7; D remains unclear. V dropped 5 bases and J dropped 3 bases, with 17 bases sitting between them. Germline assignment: CDR1 SGHDN and CDR2 FVKESK. The CDR3 is made up of 15 amino acids. The CDR3 nucleotides read TGTGCCAGCAGCTCAAGGTTGGTTTCACTCTACGAGCAGTACTTC. Its translation is CASSSRLVSLYEQYF.

The chain couples TRBV29-1 to TRBJ2-1; 8 bases are shared with TRBD2. Unmatched junction bases numbered 12, after V lost 1 base and J lost 7 bases. The CDR3 sequence is 16 residues long. Germline lookup yields CDR1 SQVTM and CDR2 ANQGSEA. CDR3 bases: TGCAGCGTTGAAGCTGCCGGGAGGGCCATGGGAAATGAGCAGTTCTTC. This sequence encodes CSVEAAGRAMGNEQFF.

J is TRBJ2-1 and V is TRBV9; no clear D gene. The V gene's germline CDR1 is SGDLS and CDR2 YYNGEE. V was shortened by 3 bases and J by 4 bases, with 8 bases between the two germline ends. CDR3 length equals 13 residues. The CDR3 bases are TGTGCCAGCAGCGAGGTTGAATACAATGAGCAGTTCTTC. Its protein is CASSEVEYNEQFF. Full variable domain (remainder filled in from reference TRBV9 and TRBJ2-1): DSGVTQTPKHLITATGQRVTLRCSPRSGDLSVYWYQQSLDQGLQFLIQYYNGEERAKGNILERFSAQQFPDLHSELNLSSLELGDSALYFCASSEVEYNEQFFGPGTRLTVL.

V and J are TRBV5-1 and TRBJ2-5; D perhaps matches TRBD1 (6 bases). Germline V gives CDR1 SGHRS, CDR2 YFSETQ. V was clipped by 0 bases and J by 2 bases, with 11 bases between them. The CDR3 spans 15 residues. The CDR3, as DNA: TGCGCCAGCAGCTTGGACGCCAGGGGACAAGAGACCCAGTACTTC. Protein product: CASSLDARGQETQYF.

V gene TRBV9 combines with J gene TRBJ2-1; 7 bases are a match to TRBD2. Germline-derived CDR1 and CDR2 are SGDLS and YYNGEE. This CDR3 contains 15 residues. J was trimmed by 9 bases and V by 3 bases; bases with no gene match: 12. The DNA for the CDR3 is TGTGCCAGCAGCGCCCGAACGATTAGCGGGTCTGAGCAGTTCTTC. Translating gives CASSARTISGSEQFF.

This clone was seen only once. The gene calls are TRBV4-1 and TRBJ1-3; D uncertain. V lost 0 bases and J 7 bases, leaving 7 bases between the germline ends. CDR1 and CDR2 from the germline V gene are MGHRA and YSYEKL. This CDR3 comprises 13 residues. The CDR3, as DNA: TGCGCCAGCAGCCAAGATAGGACCAACACCATATATTTT. Protein: CASSQDRTNTIYF.

This chain joins TRBV11-2 and TRBJ2-5; the match to TRBD2 covers 9 bases. Germline V gene sequence: CDR1 SGHAT, CDR2 FQNNGV. V lost 4 bases, J lost 0 bases, and 3 bases stayed unmatched. The CDR3 is made up of 15 amino acids. CDR3 in amino acids: CASSSRLADQETQYF. The CDR3 DNA is TGTGCCAGCAGCTCGAGACTAGCGGACCAAGAGACCCAGTACTTC.

V usage is TRBV12-5 and J usage is TRBJ1-5; D gene uncertain. CDR1 is LGHNT and CDR2 is FRNRAP in the germline V gene. V was cut by 3 bases and J by 4 bases, with 13 bases left in between. CDR3 size: 15 residues. The CDR3 protein is CASGFRPTSNQPQHF. Written as DNA, the CDR3 is TGTGCTAGTGGTTTCCGCCCAACTTCAAATCAGCCCCAGCATTTT.

This chain joins TRBV5-6 and TRBJ2-1, with 8 bases lining up with TRBD1. J gave up 9 bases and V 6 bases, and 2 bases lay outside the gene matches. This CDR3 comprises 11 residues. The germline gives CDR1 SGHDT, CDR2 YYEEEE. For the CDR3, the DNA is TGTGCCAGCACCAGGGGGCTTGAGCAGTTCTTC. Its translation: CASTRGLEQFF.

The V and J genes are TRBV4-3 and TRBJ2-2; D possibly corresponds to TRBD1 (5 bases). The germline V and J ends were trimmed by 3 bases and 5 bases, with 13 bases remaining between them. Germline V gene sequence: CDR1 LGHNA, CDR2 YSLEER. The CDR3 is 15 amino acids. CDR3 region: CASSHTVGLTGELFF. CDR3 DNA: TGCGCCAGCAGCCATACCGTGGGGCTAACCGGGGAGCTGTTTTTT.

This chain uses TRBV9 with TRBJ1-2, with 10 bases fitting TRBD1. V lost 4 bases to trimming and J lost 6 bases; unmatched junction nucleotides: 15. In germline, CDR1 is SGDLS, CDR2 YYNGEE. This CDR3 comprises 17 residues. The CDR3 loop reads CASSPRTGGTSGDGYTF. The CDR3 DNA sequence: TGTGCCAGCAGCCCACGGACAGGGGGTACGTCAGGGGATGGCTACACCTTC.